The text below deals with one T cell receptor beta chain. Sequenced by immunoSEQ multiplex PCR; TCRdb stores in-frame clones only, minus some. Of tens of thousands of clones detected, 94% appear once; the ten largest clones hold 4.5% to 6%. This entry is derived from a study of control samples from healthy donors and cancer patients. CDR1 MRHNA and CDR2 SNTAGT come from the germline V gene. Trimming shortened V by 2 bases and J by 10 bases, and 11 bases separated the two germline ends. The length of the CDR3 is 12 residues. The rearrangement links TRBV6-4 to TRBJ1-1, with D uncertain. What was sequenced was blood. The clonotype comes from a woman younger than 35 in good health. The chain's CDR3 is CASSDPIQGAFF. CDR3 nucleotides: TGTGCCAGCAGTGACCCCATCCAAGGAGCTTTCTTT.